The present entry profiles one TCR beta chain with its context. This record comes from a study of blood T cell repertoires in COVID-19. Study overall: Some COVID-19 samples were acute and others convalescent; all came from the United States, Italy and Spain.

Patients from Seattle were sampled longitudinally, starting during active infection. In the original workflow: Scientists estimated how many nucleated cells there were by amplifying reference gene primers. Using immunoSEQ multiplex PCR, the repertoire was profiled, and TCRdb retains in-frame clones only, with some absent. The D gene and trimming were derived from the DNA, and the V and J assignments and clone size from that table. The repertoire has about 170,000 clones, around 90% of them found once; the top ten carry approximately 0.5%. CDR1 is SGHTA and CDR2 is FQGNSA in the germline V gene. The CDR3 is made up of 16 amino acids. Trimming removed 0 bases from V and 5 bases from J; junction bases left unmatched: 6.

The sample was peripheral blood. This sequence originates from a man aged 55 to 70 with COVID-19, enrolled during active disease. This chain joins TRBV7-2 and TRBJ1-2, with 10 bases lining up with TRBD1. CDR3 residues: CASSLALPGQGYGYTF. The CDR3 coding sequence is TGTGCCAGCAGCTTAGCTCTTCCGGGACAGGGGTATGGCTACACCTTC.